The rows below give T cell receptor beta chains drawn from one sample of a study of CD8+ T cells in alopecia areata. Produced via immunoSEQ multiplex PCR; TCRdb's table is partial and in-frame only. The data hold 170,000 or so clones, with roughly 63% observed a single time. This specimen was CD4+ T cells sorted from blood, taken at week 0. The receptors derive from a human donor with alopecia areata. CDR3s include the opening cysteine and the closing phenylalanine or tryptophan.

j_gene: TRBJ1-5; v_gene: TRBV29-1; CDR3aa: CSVGQGAPNQPQHF
j_gene: TRBJ2-3; v_gene: TRBV9; CDR3aa: CASSVGPGDTQYF
j_gene: TRBJ1-6; v_gene: TRBV2; CDR3aa: CASKGLNPGSYNSPLHF
j_gene: TRBJ1-2; v_gene: TRBV25-1; CDR3aa: CASSGTAHVYGYTF
j_gene: TRBJ2-1; v_gene: TRBV19; CDR3aa: CASSADRRNNEQFF
j_gene: TRBJ2-7; v_gene: TRBV7-2; CDR3aa: CASSHGHSYEQYF
j_gene: TRBJ2-3; v_gene: TRBV11-2; CDR3aa: CASSLLGQGGIDTQYF
j_gene: TRBJ2-7; v_gene: TRBV7-2; CDR3aa: CASSSEARDKEQYF
j_gene: TRBJ1-2; v_gene: TRBV5-6; CDR3aa: CASSSDSYGYTF
j_gene: TRBJ1-4; v_gene: TRBV6-6; CDR3aa: CASRPGQASEKLFF
j_gene: TRBJ2-6; v_gene: TRBV5-6; CDR3aa: CASSPYLNRSTNVLTF
j_gene: TRBJ2-6; v_gene: TRBV30; CDR3aa: CAWSTPSSGANVLTF
j_gene: TRBJ2-3; v_gene: TRBV5-1; CDR3aa: CASSLKMGRLADTQYF
j_gene: TRBJ2-5; v_gene: TRBV15; CDR3aa: CATSRTTGTQETQYF
j_gene: TRBJ1-1; v_gene: TRBV4-2; CDR3aa: CASSQDRGQMNTEAFF
j_gene: TRBJ1-2; v_gene: TRBV29-1; CDR3aa: CSVVPRQYYGYTF
j_gene: TRBJ2-4; v_gene: TRBV25-1; CDR3aa: CASSESGLQNIQYF
j_gene: TRBJ1-6; v_gene: TRBV30; CDR3aa: CAWMVGDFNSPLHF
j_gene: TRBJ2-6; v_gene: TRBV5-1; CDR3aa: CASSPGGSNSGANVLTF